A single sample is the source of the 27 T cell receptor beta chains below, sequenced in a study of blood T cell repertoires in COVID-19 (TCRdb year 2020). The library was produced with the immunoSEQ multiplex PCR assay. TCRdb retrieved this table from immuneACCESS and kept in-frame rearrangements only. Not all clones are present; in checked studies, unresolved V genes account for under half, and no reason is known for the remainder. The sample records around 200,000 clones, under 90% of which are singletons. 18% of the sample rests with the top ten. The source material was peripheral blood. The source is an elderly woman with active or convalescent COVID-19.

V is TRBV6-5 and J is TRBJ2-5, with 9 bases lining up with TRBD1. The CDR3 is 15 amino acids. Germline V CDR1 and CDR2: MNHEY, SVGAGI. V shed 5 bases and J 4 bases; nucleotides not matched to a gene: 8. The CDR3 loop is CASSNKDRGLETQYF. CDR3 sequence (DNA): TGTGCCAGCAGTAATAAGGACAGGGGACTAGAGACCCAGTACTTC.

The chain joins TRBV7-9 to TRBJ1-4, with 9 bases aligning to TRBD1. Germline V lookup: CDR1 SEHNR, CDR2 FQNEAQ (reference sequence). The CDR3 covers 15 residues. Trimming at V came to 5 bases and at J to 4 bases, leaving 5 bases not matched to a gene. CDR3 DNA: TGTGCCAGCAGCCATCTGACAGGGGGTAATGAAAAACTGTTTTTT. Protein: CASSHLTGGNEKLFF.

The chain has TRBV28 and TRBJ2-3, with 9 bases identical to TRBD2. This CDR3 is 15 amino acids long. Looked up from germline, CDR1 is MDHEN and CDR2 is SYDVKM. V was clipped by 3 bases and J by 4 bases; unmatched bases: 5. The CDR3 DNA follows: TGTGCCAGCAGTTTGTGGCGGGGGGGCGCAGATACGCAGTATTTT. Protein: CASSLWRGGADTQYF.

V usage is TRBV7-9 and J usage is TRBJ2-3; D is undetermined. The V end was cut by 8 bases, the J end by 0 bases, with 12 bases between. CDR3 size: 14 residues. The germline CDR1 and CDR2 sequences are SEHNR and FQNEAQ (reference sequence). The DNA of the CDR3 is TGTGCCAGCGTATCAGCGCGAAGCACAGATACGCAGTATTTT. It is translated as CASVSARSTDTQYF.

This clone was counted once. V is TRBV7-9 and J is TRBJ2-7, with 7 positions matching TRBD1. The CDR3 is 14 amino acids. The V gene end was trimmed by 4 bases and the J gene end by 2 bases; junction bases not matched to a gene: 5. The germline gives CDR1 SEHNR, CDR2 FQNEAQ (reference sequence). The CDR3 DNA follows: TGTGCCAGCAGCTCGGGACAGCTGACCTACGAGCAGTACTTC. The encoded protein is CASSSGQLTYEQYF.

The rearrangement uses TRBV9 and TRBJ2-7; the D gene is possibly TRBD1 (6 bases). Trimming shortened V by 5 bases and J by 4 bases, and 13 bases separated the two germline ends. The CDR3 runs to 13 residues. Per germline, CDR1 SGDLS and CDR2 YYNGEE. The DNA of the CDR3 is TGTGCCAGCAGTACAGGGAGTACATACGAGCAGTACTTC. Residues: CASSTGSTYEQYF.

V is TRBV11-3 and J is TRBJ1-3, with 7 bases lining up with TRBD1. V trimming: 8 bases; J trimming: 0 bases; junction bases outside the gene matches: 4. This CDR3 is built from 14 residues. Germline assignment: CDR1 SGHNT and CDR2 YENEEA. CDR3 bases: TGTGCCAGCGGAACAGGGGACTCTGGAAACACCATATATTTT. It encodes CASGTGDSGNTIYF.

This chain joins TRBV5-4 and TRBJ2-7; D might be TRBD2 (6 bases). From germline, CDR1 is SGHNT and CDR2 YYREEE (reference sequence). V was trimmed by 4 bases and J by 10 bases, leaving 15 bases between them. The length of the CDR3 is 12 residues. The CDR3: CASSPMGRQQYF. The CDR3 bases are TGTGCCAGCAGCCCCATGGGGAGGCAACAGTACTTC. Variable domain in full (rest from reference TRBV5-4 and TRBJ2-7): ETGVTQSPTHLIKTRGQQVTLRCSSQSGHNTVSWYQQALGQGPQFIFQYYREEENGRGNFPPRFSGLQFPNYSSELNVNALELDDSALYLCASSPMGRQQYFGPGTRLTVT.

The rearrangement links TRBV14 to TRBJ2-5, with 7 bases that match TRBD1. Germline CDR1 reads SGHDN; CDR2 reads FVKESK. The CDR3 runs 16 residues. The J segment lost 0 bases and the V segment lost 2 bases, leaving 6 bases of the junction unmatched. CDR3 region: CASSQNLGTDQETQYF. The CDR3 nucleotides are TGTGCCAGCAGCCAAAACCTCGGGACAGACCAAGAGACCCAGTACTTC. The full variable domain, completed using reference TRBV14 and TRBJ2-5, is EAGVTQFPSHSVIEKGQTVTLRCDPISGHDNLYWYRRVMGKEIKFLLHFVKESKQDESGMPNNRFLAERTGGTYSTLKVQPAELEDSGVYFCASSQNLGTDQETQYFGPGTRLLVL.

The rearrangement links TRBV7-3 to TRBJ2-2; 7 bases fit TRBD1. After removal of 5 bases from V and 6 bases from J, the junction contained 6 bases not matched to a gene. Per the germline V gene, CDR1 is SGHTA and CDR2 is FQGTGA. The CDR3 length is 14 residues. The chain's CDR3 is CASSPRQGAGELFF. In DNA form, the CDR3 reads TGTGCCAGCAGCCCCCGACAGGGAGCCGGGGAGCTGTTTTTT. The complete variable domain, with remaining parts taken from reference TRBV7-3 and TRBJ2-2, reads GAGVSQTPSNKVTEKGKYVELRCDPISGHTALYWYRQSLGQGPEFLIYFQGTGAADDSGLPNDRFFAVRPEGSVSTLKIQRTERGDSAVYLCASSPRQGAGELFFGEGSRLTVL.

The chain carries TRBV20-1 and TRBJ1-1; 7 bases are a match to TRBD1. Germline CDR1 and CDR2: DFQATT and SNEGSKA (reference sequence). V lost 8 bases and J lost 4; bases outside the gene matches: 4. This CDR3 region has 11 residues. The CDR3 coding sequence is TGCAGTCCATACAGGGGCACTGAAGCTTTCTTT. It yields the protein CSPYRGTEAFF.

The J gene is TRBJ2-3, the V gene TRBV19; D possibly corresponds to TRBD2 (5 bases). The ends were cut back, 3 bases at V and 2 bases at J, with 15 bases in the middle. CDR1 is LNHDA, CDR2 SQIVND, per germline (reference sequence). The CDR3 length is 16 residues. For the CDR3, the DNA is TGTGCCAGTAGTATTCCTGGTGGAGGAGCCACAGATACGCAGTATTTT. It codes for CASSIPGGGATDTQYF.

The rearrangement uses TRBV5-1 and TRBJ1-2, with 10 bases identical to TRBD1. The length of the CDR3 is 15 residues. Germline V gene sequence: CDR1 SGHRS, CDR2 YFSETQ. The J segment lost 9 bases and the V segment lost 2 bases, leaving 10 bases of the junction unmatched. CDR3 bases: TGCGCCAGCAGCTTCGCCCCGGGACAGGGGTTGCGCTACACCTTC. Encoded protein: CASSFAPGQGLRYTF.

The CDR3 DNA reads as TGCGCCAGCAGCTTCGGGGACTACAATGAGCAGTTCTTC. This sequence encodes CASSFGDYNEQFF. V is TRBV5-1 and J is TRBJ2-1, with a weak D call TRBD2 (5 bases). Germline V gene data show CDR1 as SGHRS and CDR2 as YFSETQ. This CDR3 spans 13 amino acids. Trimming removed 2 bases from V and 3 bases from J, with 6 bases in between.

In its sample, this clone was seen a few times. J is TRBJ2-2 and V is TRBV29-1; the match to TRBD1 covers 9 bases. This CDR3 spans 14 amino acids. V was pared by 7 bases and J by 7 bases, with 10 bases of the junction left unmatched. Germline CDR1 is SQVTM and CDR2 is ANQGSEA. The CDR3 spells CSASRTGVNGELFF. The DNA of the CDR3 is TGCAGCGCCTCCCGGACAGGGGTTAACGGGGAGCTGTTTTTT.

This clone was found many times. The V call is TRBV7-3, the J call TRBJ2-1; 7 bases map to TRBD2. J was trimmed by 3 bases and V by 4 bases; bases with no gene match: 9. Germline CDR1 SGHTA, CDR2 FQGTGA. CDR3 length: 16 amino acids. The CDR3 nucleotides read TGTGCCAGCAGCTCCACCGGACTAGGGAACTACAATGAGCAGTTCTTC. Protein sequence: CASSSTGLGNYNEQFF.

The V gene is TRBV2, the J gene TRBJ2-1; a weak D match, TRBD1 (5 bases). Germline V gives CDR1 SNHLY, CDR2 FYNNEI. With 7 bases removed from V and 5 bases from J, the gap between germline ends came to 18 bases. The CDR3 is made up of 15 amino acids. CDR3 sequence: CASNRRVAGNNEQFF. CDR3 coding DNA: TGTGCCAGCAATAGAAGGGTGGCAGGGAACAATGAGCAGTTCTTC. The full variable domain, rest sourced from reference TRBV2 and TRBJ2-1, is EPEVTQTPSHQVTQMGQEVILRCVPISNHLYFYWYRQILGQKVEFLVSFYNNEISEKSEIFDDQFSVERPDGSNFTLKIRSTKLEDSAMYFCASNRRVAGNNEQFFGPGTRLTVL.

This clone was recorded only once. The J gene is TRBJ2-7, the V gene TRBV11-3, with TRBD2 as a possible D gene (6 bases). CDR3 length: 14 residues. Germline V gene data show CDR1 as SGHNT and CDR2 as YENEEA. V lost 2 bases, J lost 6 bases, and 14 bases lay in between. The CDR3 loop is CASSLCEGRCEQYF. For the CDR3, the DNA is TGTGCCAGCAGCTTATGCGAGGGGAGGTGCGAGCAGTACTTC.

This clone appeared many times. This chain connects TRBV7-8 to TRBJ1-3, with TRBD1 matching over 9 bases. CDR1 SGHVS and CDR2 FQNEAQ come from the germline V gene. V shed 5 bases, J shed 0 bases, and the junction held 11 bases outside the gene matches. The CDR3 spans 18 residues. CDR3 DNA: TGTGCCAGCAGCGTCCGGGACAGGGCTTTGAGCTCTGGAAACACCATATATTTT. It specifies CASSVRDRALSSGNTIYF.

The chain carries TRBV9 and TRBJ2-1, with TRBD2 as a possible D gene (5 bases). This CDR3 comprises 13 residues. Germline V gives CDR1 SGDLS, CDR2 YYNGEE. The V gene lost 1 base and the J gene lost 5 bases, with 7 bases spanning the gap. CDR3 nucleotides: TGTGCCAGCAGCGTACCTAGCCACAATGAGCAGTTCTTC. Translation gives CASSVPSHNEQFF. Full variable domain (outside the CDR3, taken from reference TRBV9 and TRBJ2-1): DSGVTQTPKHLITATGQRVTLRCSPRSGDLSVYWYQQSLDQGLQFLIQYYNGEERAKGNILERFSAQQFPDLHSELNLSSLELGDSALYFCASSVPSHNEQFFGPGTRLTVL.

This chain links TRBV2 with TRBJ1-5, with D uncertain. CDR1 is SNHLY, CDR2 FYNNEI, per germline. Trimming pared 5 bases from V and 4 bases from J, leaving 6 bases between. CDR3 size: 12 residues. The CDR3 coding sequence is TGTGCCAGCAGTCGAGGGAATCAGCCCCAGCATTTT. Protein sequence: CASSRGNQPQHF.

The chain combines TRBV29-1 with TRBJ1-6, with no clear D. Germline CDR1 is SQVTM and CDR2 is ANQGSEA. The CDR3 covers 13 residues. Trimming shortened V by 5 bases and J by 7 bases, and 12 bases separated the two germline ends. The CDR3 region is CSVLEQYNSPLHF. For the CDR3, the DNA is TGCAGCGTTTTGGAGCAGTACAATTCACCCCTCCACTTT.

The chain is built from TRBV4-3 and TRBJ2-1, with 10 bases lining up with TRBD1. The V and J ends lost 1 base and 2 bases, in that order; junction bases with no gene match: 5. Looked up from germline, CDR1 is LGHNA and CDR2 is YSLEER. The CDR3 sequence is 17 residues long. CDR3 bases: TGCGCCAGCAGCCAAGGGACCGGGACAGGGGCCTACAATGAGCAGTTCTTC. Translation: CASSQGTGTGAYNEQFF.

The J gene is TRBJ2-7, the V gene TRBV7-3, with 7 bases fitting TRBD1. J lost 6 bases, V lost 5 bases, and 7 bases had no gene match. Germline CDR1 and CDR2: SGHTA and FQGTGA. The length of the CDR3 is 13 residues. CDR3: CASSPRQGSEQYF. The CDR3 DNA sequence: TGTGCCAGCAGCCCAAGACAGGGTTCCGAGCAGTACTTC.

This clone has just a few counts. The chain uses TRBV2 and TRBJ1-5; D may be TRBD1 (5 bases). V lost 3 bases to trimming and J lost 5 bases, with 14 bases between them. CDR3 length equals 15 residues. CDR1 SNHLY and CDR2 FYNNEI come from the germline V gene. CDR3 residues: CASSDRRGPDQPQHF. CDR3 DNA sequence: TGTGCCAGCAGTGATCGGAGGGGACCTGATCAGCCCCAGCATTTT. Complete variable domain (other parts from reference TRBV2 and TRBJ1-5): EPEVTQTPSHQVTQMGQEVILRCVPISNHLYFYWYRQILGQKVEFLVSFYNNEISEKSEIFDDQFSVERPDGSNFTLKIRSTKLEDSAMYFCASSDRRGPDQPQHFGDGTRLSIL.

The rearrangement joins TRBV4-2 to TRBJ1-3, with D unclear. Germline V gives CDR1 LGHNA, CDR2 YNFKEQ. This CDR3 comprises 15 residues. Trimming removed 0 bases at V and 4 bases at J, with 10 bases between. The CDR3 protein is CASSQDRHRGNTIYF. DNA of the CDR3: TGTGCCAGCAGCCAAGATCGGCACAGAGGAAACACCATATATTTT.

V gene TRBV7-6 combines with J gene TRBJ1-1; 7 nucleotides match TRBD1. In germline, CDR1 is SGHVS, CDR2 FNYEAQ. After removal of 1 base from V and 1 base from J, the junction contained 3 bases not matched to a gene. The CDR3 is 15 amino acids. Here the CDR3 reads CASSLGQGGNTEAFF. For the CDR3, the DNA is TGTGCCAGCAGCTTAGGACAGGGAGGGAACACTGAAGCTTTCTTT.